The entry that follows covers one T cell receptor (beta chain) sequence. The record originates from a study of T-cell reconstitution after alpha-beta-depleted transplantation in children. Unique molecular identifiers tagged the TCRbeta library. TCRdb processed the PCR reads anew with MiXCR; each CDR3 protein has one entry. This sample carries around 410,000 distinct CDR3 sequences, about 11% of them seen once, and the ten largest clones take nearly 5.5%. There are 14 residues in the CDR3. Trimming took off 5 bases at V and 10 bases at J, with 15 bases between the two ends. CDR1 and CDR2 (germline): MNHEY, SMNVEV (reference sequence).

This TCR was sampled from a human donor who donated a stem cell graft to a child with acute myeloid leukemia. Sequenced material: PBMCs from the stem cell graft donor, taken from the stem cell graft. The rearrangement uses TRBV27 and TRBJ1-6; D may be TRBD1 (6 bases). The CDR3 is CASSTGQGNSPLHF. CDR3 nucleotide sequence: TGTGCCAGCAGTACGGGGCAGGGGAACTCACCCCTCCACTTT.